The 25 T cell receptor beta chains listed next were all sequenced from one sample in a study of vaccination and CD4 T cells after COVID-19. Cultured CD4+ T cell DNA underwent sequencing with the Oncomine TCR Beta short-read assay. A single record per CDR3 protein comes from TCRdb applying MiXCR to the PCR reads. The sample includes approximately 18,000 distinct CDR3 sequences, approximately 45% of them seen just once. Their antigens are not known. Indicated treatment: roughly ten-day PBMC culture with coronavirus spike peptide pools or control peptides (ViraFEST assay). The starting material was CD4+ T cells from blood, cultured in vitro, obtained after SARS-CoV-2 vaccination. These receptors were taken from a human donor who had recovered from COVID-19.

In its sample, this clonotype was seen a few times. The chain employs TRBV29-1 and TRBJ2-5; D possibly uses TRBD1 or TRBD2 (7 bases each). The CDR3 has 14 amino acids. Germline loops: CDR1 SQVTM, CDR2 ANQGSEA. Deletions cut 7 bases from V and 6 bases from J, with 21 bases between. This CDR3 is CSAGSPGGAQTQYF. CDR3 DNA sequence: TGCAGCGCCGGGTCGCCAGGGGGGGCGCAGACCCAGTACTTC.

This clonotype was recorded a few times. The chain carries TRBV28 and TRBJ1-5; unclear D gene. The V gene's germline CDR1 is MDHEN and CDR2 SYDVKM. There are 15 residues in the CDR3. Trimming stripped 2 bases from V and 2 bases from J, with 10 bases between. CDR3 nucleotide sequence: TGTGCCAGCAGTTTAGGGGTTGGCGGCAATCAGCCCCAGCATTTT. Translating gives CASSLGVGGNQPQHF.

J is TRBJ2-2 and V is TRBV2; TRBD1 is a possible D gene (5 bases). The CDR3 loop spans 14 amino acids. Germline loops: CDR1 SNHLY, CDR2 FYNNEI. With 7 bases removed from V and 0 bases from J, the gap between germline ends came to 9 bases. Written as DNA, the CDR3 is TGTGCCAGCAAACCAGGGACGAACACCGGGGAGCTGTTTTTT. The encoded protein is CASKPGTNTGELFF.

To note about this clonotype: A single base separates this from a much larger clone, so it may be a read error. The V gene is TRBV20-1, the J gene TRBJ2-3, with a weak D call TRBD2 (5 bases). Looked up from germline, CDR1 is DFQATT and CDR2 is SNEGSKA (reference sequence). The CDR3 consists of 17 residues. The V end lost 3 bases, the J end lost 2 bases, and 21 bases lay between the germline ends. CDR3 bases: TGCAGTGCTAGTCACCAATCCGGGAACATTCACACAGATACGCAGTATTTT. Amino acid sequence: CSASHQSGNIHTDTQYF.

The chain carries TRBV20-1 and TRBJ2-7; 8 positions match TRBD2. Germline V gives CDR1 DFQATT, CDR2 SNEGSKA (reference sequence). The CDR3 runs to 15 residues. V dropped 1 base and J dropped 4; count of bases not matched to a gene: 9. This chain's CDR3 is CSARVLERESYEQYF. CDR3 coding DNA: TGCAGTGCTAGAGTGTTGGAGCGGGAGTCTTACGAGCAGTACTTC.

This clonotype showed up just a few times. The gene calls are TRBV20-1 and TRBJ2-1; no reliable D call. Germline loops: CDR1 DFQATT, CDR2 SNEGSKA (reference sequence). The V end lost 0 bases, the J end lost 5 bases, and 8 bases lay between the germline ends. The length of the CDR3 is 13 residues. The CDR3 sequence: CSARDFGDNEQFF. CDR3 nucleotides: TGCAGTGCTAGAGATTTCGGTGACAATGAGCAGTTCTTC.

CDR3 sequence (DNA): TGTGCCAGCAGCCGTGGGGGAGGTTACTCTGGGGCCAACGTCCTGACTTTC. Protein product: CASSRGGGYSGANVLTF. The V and J genes are TRBV7-9 and TRBJ2-6; weak D call: TRBD2 (6 bases). The length of the CDR3 is 17 residues. Trimming shortened V by 5 bases and J by 0 bases, and 14 bases separated the two germline ends. CDR1 and CDR2 from the germline V gene are SEHNR and FQNEAQ (reference sequence). The variable domain in full, completed from reference TRBV7-9 and TRBJ2-6, reads DTGVSQNPRHKITKRGQNVTFRCDPISEHNRLYWYRQTLGQGPEFLTYFQNEAQLEKSRLLSDRFSAERPKGSFSTLEIQRTEQGDSAMYLCASSRGGGYSGANVLTFGAGSRLTVL.

V is TRBV11-2 and J is TRBJ2-7; 14 nucleotides line up with TRBD2. The junction had 3 bases not matched to a gene; V was cut back by 4 bases and J by 4 bases. Germline CDR1 reads SGHAT; CDR2 reads FQNNGV. The CDR3 length is 15 residues. CDR3 sequence: CASSSGTSGRYEQYF. CDR3 nucleotide sequence: TGTGCCAGCAGCTCTGGGACTAGCGGGAGATACGAGCAGTACTTC.

By its share, this clonotype is medium-sized. The chain is built from TRBV4-3 and TRBJ1-2, with TRBD1 matching over 10 bases. Trimming removed 0 bases from V and 8 bases from J; junction bases left unmatched: 6. The germline gives CDR1 LGHNA, CDR2 YSLEER. CDR3 length: 15 amino acids. The CDR3 bases are TGCGCCAGCAGCCAAGATCTGGGGACAGGGGTAGGCTACACCTTC. Its translation: CASSQDLGTGVGYTF.

This clonotype was detected only a few times. This chain links TRBV7-3 with TRBJ2-3; D gene unclear. The germline V gene has CDR1 SGHTA and CDR2 FQGTGA. The V end lost 5 bases, the J end lost 0 bases, and 6 bases lay between the germline ends. The CDR3 runs 13 residues. The CDR3 sequence: CASSQGSTDTQYF. The CDR3 region has the DNA TGTGCCAGCAGCCAAGGCAGCACAGATACGCAGTATTTT.

The chain uses TRBV18 and TRBJ2-7; unclear D gene. CDR1 is KGHSH, CDR2 LQKENI, per germline. V was clipped by 1 base and J by 2 bases, with 12 bases between them. CDR3 length: 15 residues. The CDR3 protein is CASSPQGEFAYEQYF. DNA of the CDR3: TGTGCCAGCTCACCACAGGGTGAGTTTGCCTACGAGCAGTACTTC.

The chain is built from TRBV20-1 and TRBJ2-2; 10 bases agree with TRBD2. V shed 5 bases and J 1 base; nucleotides not matched to a gene: 1. Germline CDR1 is DFQATT and CDR2 is SNEGSKA (reference sequence). The CDR3 length is 14 residues. CDR3 region: CSAPSGGNTGELFF. In nucleotides, the CDR3 is TGCAGTGCTCCTAGCGGGGGGAACACCGGGGAGCTGTTTTTT.

In nucleotides, the CDR3 is TGTGCCACGAAACGGGACAGCGAGAGGGGCTACACCTTC. Protein sequence: CATKRDSERGYTF. The rearrangement links TRBV28 to TRBJ1-2, with 7 bases lining up with TRBD1. Germline V lookup: CDR1 MDHEN, CDR2 SYDVKM. The CDR3 totals 13 residues. V shed 10 bases, J shed 8 bases, and the junction held 13 bases outside the gene matches.

V and J are TRBV5-5 and TRBJ2-7; D is unresolved. Germline CDR1 is SGHKS and CDR2 is YYEKEE (reference sequence). Between the trimmed V and J ends, which lost 0 bases and 0 bases, there was a span of 7 bases. This CDR3 spans 14 amino acids. The CDR3 loop reads CASSLVTNSYEQYF. CDR3 in DNA: TGTGCCAGCAGCTTGGTTACAAACTCCTACGAGCAGTACTTC.

This clonotype was observed a handful of times. The chain carries TRBV5-1 and TRBJ2-5, with 7 bases lining up with TRBD2. Germline CDR1 and CDR2: SGHRS and YFSETQ. The CDR3 sequence is 14 residues long. V gave up 3 bases and J gave up 5 bases; unmatched junction bases: 7. In DNA, the CDR3 is TGCGCCAGCAGCTCCGGACTAGTCCGGGAGACCCAGTACTTC. It is translated as CASSSGLVRETQYF.

The chain recombines TRBV7-3 with TRBJ2-3; D unclear. Germline V gene sequence: CDR1 SGHTA, CDR2 FQGTGA. The CDR3 is 13 amino acids. Deletions cut 1 base from V and 11 bases from J, with 13 bases between. The CDR3 reads CASSLRGPRMQYF. CDR3 DNA sequence: TGTGCCAGCAGCTTAAGAGGCCCGCGCATGCAGTATTTT. Using reference TRBV7-3 and TRBJ2-3 for the parts outside the CDR3, the full variable domain is GAGVSQTPSNKVTEKGKYVELRCDPISGHTALYWYRQSLGQGPEFLIYFQGTGAADDSGLPNDRFFAVRPEGSVSTLKIQRTERGDSAVYLCASSLRGPRMQYFGPGTRLTVL.

The chain joins TRBV7-9 to TRBJ2-7; TRBD2 agrees at 10 bases. There are 14 residues in the CDR3. Germline CDR1 and CDR2: SEHNR and FQNEAQ (reference sequence). After removal of 1 base from V and 6 bases from J, the junction contained 3 bases not matched to a gene. The CDR3 region has the DNA TGTGCCAGCAGCTTAGAGGTAGCGGGGGGCGAGCAGTACTTC. Its translation: CASSLEVAGGEQYF.

The V and J genes are TRBV6-1 and TRBJ2-7; 7 bases line up with TRBD2. CDR3 size: 14 residues. Germline V gives CDR1 MNHNS, CDR2 SASEGT. Losses at the gene ends were 7 bases for V and 0 bases for J; bases not matched to a gene: 6. CDR3: CASTARGSSYEQYF. The CDR3 nucleotides read TGTGCCAGCACCGCGCGGGGGAGCTCCTACGAGCAGTACTTC.

This clonotype occurred a few times. This sequence joins TRBV28 and TRBJ2-4; D is undetermined. Trimming took off 5 bases at V and 1 base at J, with 15 bases between the two ends. CDR1 and CDR2 from the germline V gene are MDHEN and SYDVKM. The CDR3 runs 16 residues. The CDR3, as DNA: TGTGCCAGCAGTCCTCAGCGACCCAGGGCCAAAAACATTCAGTACTTC. Its protein product is CASSPQRPRAKNIQYF.

The V and J genes are TRBV4-1 and TRBJ2-1; 10 bases are a match to TRBD1. CDR3 length equals 17 residues. V lost 4 bases and J lost 5; bases outside the gene matches: 11. Looked up from germline, CDR1 is MGHRA and CDR2 is YSYEKL. The chain's CDR3 is CASSLFAGQGVNNEQFF. The CDR3 DNA reads as TGCGCCAGCAGCCTTTTTGCCGGACAGGGGGTGAACAATGAGCAGTTCTTC.

This chain connects TRBV11-1 to TRBJ2-7; D not certain. The J call is doubtful: the DNA matches TRBJ2-5 better. Germline lookup yields CDR1 SGHAT and CDR2 FQDESV (reference sequence). The CDR3 consists of 11 residues. CDR3 sequence: CASSRGETQYF. The CDR3 DNA is TGTGCCAGCAGCCGAGGAGAGACCCAGTACTTC.

This clonotype was detected only a few times. CDR3 loop: CSARGELAGGRGYEQYF. The DNA for the CDR3 is TGCAGTGCTAGAGGCGAGCTAGCGGGAGGGCGCGGGTACGAGCAGTACTTC. V and J are TRBV20-1 and TRBJ2-7; 12 bases are shared with TRBD2. The CDR3 runs 17 residues. V lost 1 base to trimming and J lost 4 bases; unmatched junction nucleotides: 11. Germline values: CDR1 DFQATT, CDR2 SNEGSKA (reference sequence).

The chain combines TRBV28 with TRBJ2-7; a possible D gene is TRBD2 (6 bases). This CDR3 is built from 15 residues. Per the germline V gene, CDR1 is MDHEN and CDR2 is SYDVKM. Trimming left V 5 bases short and J 3 bases short, with 17 bases between. This chain's CDR3 is CASSPGTVYGYEQYF. CDR3 coding DNA: TGTGCCAGCAGTCCCGGGACTGTCTACGGCTACGAGCAGTACTTC.

DNA of the CDR3: TGTGCCAGCAGTTCGCACAGGGTCACCTTC. It specifies CASSSHRVTF. The rearrangement joins TRBV28 to TRBJ1-2, with D perhaps matching TRBD1 (6 bases). With 4 bases removed from V and 13 bases from J, the gap between germline ends came to 10 bases. Per the germline V gene, CDR1 is MDHEN and CDR2 is SYDVKM. The CDR3 is made up of 10 amino acids.

The rearrangement uses TRBV7-9 and TRBJ1-1; D is uncertain. The CDR3 consists of 12 residues. Trimming pared 2 bases from V and 10 bases from J, leaving 11 bases between. Germline V gene sequence: CDR1 SEHNR, CDR2 FQNEAQ (reference sequence). CDR3 in amino acids: CASSLRETRAFF. CDR3 bases: TGTGCCAGCAGCTTAAGGGAGACCCGAGCTTTCTTT.